The table lists the clone carrying this TCR beta chain with a few counts. Its target is not known. The TCR beta CDR3 regions underwent amplification using RNA transcripts as the source. TCR CDR3 regions were first amplified by RT-PCR with HTBI primers. A single record per CDR3 protein comes from TCRdb applying MiXCR to the multiplex PCR reads. The profile shows 500,000 to 650,000 distinct CDR3 sequences, 15% to 20% of them singletons. This specimen comes from a study of T cells in Graves' hyperthyroidism and ophthalmopathy. Overall study: Peripheral blood was secured at the point of initial diagnosis, before any treatment.

This CDR3 comprises 15 residues. Germline trimming cut 8 bases from V and 4 bases from J; bases unmatched to any gene: 9. Germline V lookup: CDR1 SGHTA, CDR2 FQGNSA. Fresh peripheral blood, about 10 ml of it, supplied the PBMCs. Study-level points and caveats: Most expanded thyroid clonotypes above 0.001 also appeared in blood. Model predictions of ophthalmopathy came a median approximately 6 months before onset.

Source material: blood. This receptor was taken from a young woman with Graves' ophthalmopathy. This chain links TRBV7-2 with TRBJ2-3; 10 bases match TRBD2. CDR3 coding DNA: TGTGCCAGCGGACGAGCGGGGGGGCCAGCAGATACGCAGTATTTT. Translating it yields CASGRAGGPADTQYF. The full variable domain, in which reference TRBV7-2 and TRBJ2-3 provide the parts outside the CDR3, is GAGVSQSPSNKVTEKGKDVELRCDPISGHTALYWYRQSLGQGLEFLIYFQGNSAPDKSGLPSDRFSAERTGGSVSTLTIQRTQQEDSAVYLCASGRAGGPADTQYFGPGTRLTVL.